Following are 18 T cell receptor beta chains from one sample sequenced in a study of T cells in Graves' hyperthyroidism and ophthalmopathy (dated by TCRdb to the late 2010s). The library relied on multiplex PCR. The run used an Illumina HiSeq 2000. TCR beta CDR3 regions were amplified from RNA transcripts. For the first round of RT-PCR on the TCR CDR3, the HTBI primer set was used together with the Qiagen OneStep RT-PCR kit. The public sequencing data were trimmed at Q25 with fastp and processed into clonotypes with MiXCR by TCRdb, which kept only in-frame beta chains. For every CDR3 protein sequence, its rows merge into one entry that carries the most common genes and DNA. The sample includes about 510,000 distinct CDR3 sequences, with around 15% observed a single time. Roughly 13% of the sample is taken by the ten largest. What was sequenced was blood. All receptors come from a woman between 40 and 55 years old with Graves' hyperthyroidism.

This clonotype was observed at least ten times. The CDR3 spells CAISESVPSGSNNEQFF. The CDR3 region has the DNA TGTGCCATCAGTGAGTCTGTGCCTAGCGGGAGCAACAATGAGCAGTTCTTC. The chain joins TRBV10-3 to TRBJ2-1, with 10 bases that match TRBD2. Germline V CDR1 and CDR2: ENHRY, SYGVKD. V dropped 0 bases and J dropped 5; count of bases not matched to a gene: 7. The CDR3 is 17 residues long.

V usage is TRBV5-8 and J usage is TRBJ2-3, with D possibly being TRBD1 or TRBD2 (6 bases each). V was trimmed by 4 bases and J by 9 bases, leaving 15 bases between them. This CDR3 is 13 amino acids long. Germline assignment: CDR1 SGHTS and CDR2 YDEGEE. The CDR3 spells CASSLTTGGTQYF. The CDR3 nucleotides are TGTGCCAGCAGCCTCACCACCGGGGGCACGCAGTATTTT. Filled out from reference TRBV5-8 and TRBJ2-3, the complete variable domain reads EAGVTQSPTHLIKTRGQQATLRCSPISGHTSVYWYQQALGLGLQFLLWYDEGEERNRGNFPPRFSGRQFPNYSSELNVNALELEDSALYLCASSLTTGGTQYFGPGTRLTVL.

V gene TRBV27 combines with J gene TRBJ2-7; 9 bases are a match to TRBD2. V gave up 6 bases and J gave up 2 bases; unmatched junction bases: 5. This CDR3 is built from 14 residues. Germline V CDR1 and CDR2: MNHEY, SMNVEV (reference sequence). The CDR3 spells CASRQAGGTYEQYF. The CDR3 coding sequence is TGTGCCAGCAGGCAAGCGGGAGGAACCTACGAGCAGTACTTC.

This clonotype was observed many times. The chain recombines TRBV28 with TRBJ2-3; the D gene is possibly TRBD1 (6 bases). Germline CDR1 MDHEN, CDR2 SYDVKM. The V end lost 5 bases, the J end lost 2 bases, and 17 bases lay between the germline ends. The CDR3 is made up of 16 amino acids. The CDR3 nucleotides read TGTGCCAGCAGTCCGAACCCTCGGGACAACACAGATACGCAGTATTTT. It encodes CASSPNPRDNTDTQYF.

This clonotype was seen ten or more times. The gene calls are TRBV15 and TRBJ2-7; 11 nucleotides align to TRBD2. After removal of 4 bases from V and 3 bases from J, the junction contained 2 bases not matched to a gene. Germline CDR1 is LNHNV and CDR2 is YYDKDF (reference sequence). This CDR3 spans 14 amino acids. CDR3 sequence: CATSMGLADYEQYF. CDR3 bases: TGTGCCACCAGCATGGGACTAGCGGACTACGAGCAGTACTTC.

This clonotype has a handful of counts. The chain couples TRBV28 to TRBJ2-7; 10 nucleotides align to TRBD1. V trimming: 6 bases; J trimming: 3 bases; junction bases outside the gene matches: 8. The CDR3 covers 15 residues. Germline CDR1 is MDHEN and CDR2 is SYDVKM. CDR3 sequence: CASRKDRTGGYEQYF. In nucleotides, the CDR3 is TGTGCCAGCAGAAAGGACCGGACAGGGGGCTACGAGCAGTACTTC.

This clonotype was detected a few times. The V gene is TRBV19, the J gene TRBJ2-1; D remains unclear. CDR3 length: 11 amino acids. Germline CDR1 is LNHDA and CDR2 is SQIVND (reference sequence). V lost 2 bases, J lost 8 bases, and 4 bases lay in between. The CDR3 loop reads CASSIMDEQFF. CDR3 in DNA: TGTGCCAGTAGTATAATGGATGAGCAGTTCTTC.

This clonotype was observed many times. J is TRBJ2-1 and V is TRBV7-2; 10 bases are a match to TRBD1. The length of the CDR3 is 15 residues. J lost 7 bases, V lost 5 bases, and 8 bases had no gene match. Germline V lookup: CDR1 SGHTA, CDR2 FQGNSA. As DNA, the CDR3 is TGTGCCAGCAGCCAAGACAGGGGGCCGGGTAATGAGCAGTTCTTC. This gives the protein CASSQDRGPGNEQFF.

CDR3 in amino acids: CASSLRGKDNSPLHF. The CDR3, as DNA: TGTGCCAGCAGTTTACGGGGGAAGGATAATTCACCCCTCCACTTT. The chain joins TRBV12-3 or TRBV12-4 to TRBJ1-6; D is perhaps TRBD1 (5 bases). Trimming pared 2 bases from V and 5 bases from J, leaving 10 bases between. There are 15 residues in the CDR3.

Comment on this clonotype: In this CDR3 the conserved last residue, phenylalanine or tryptophan, is missing, so a read error is likely. V usage is TRBV28 and J usage is TRBJ2-7; D may be TRBD1 (5 bases). The CDR3 is made up of 14 amino acids. V lost 6 bases, J lost 2 bases, and 14 bases lay in between. The germline CDR1 and CDR2 sequences are MDHEN and SYDVKM. The CDR3 DNA is TGTGCCAGCAGCCCATTGACAGCCCCCTACGAGCAGTACTCC. Its translation: CASSPLTAPYEQYS.

This clonotype was recorded at least ten times. The rearrangement links TRBV2 to TRBJ1-5; no firm D call. Germline-derived CDR1 and CDR2 are SNHLY and FYNNEI. V lost 2 bases, J lost 6 bases, and 11 bases lay in between. The CDR3 runs 14 residues. The DNA for the CDR3 is TGTGCCAGCAGTGAATTGGGTTTTAGTCAGCCCCAGCATTTT. It specifies CASSELGFSQPQHF.

This clonotype was counted many times. This rearrangement joins TRBV6-1 to TRBJ2-1; tentatively, D is TRBD2 (5 bases). Looked up from germline, CDR1 is MNHNS and CDR2 is SASEGT. V lost 0 bases and J lost 8, with 14 bases in between. This CDR3 has 15 residues. Here the CDR3 reads CASSEALMGVDEQFF. CDR3 coding DNA: TGTGCCAGCAGTGAAGCCCTGATGGGAGTGGATGAGCAGTTCTTC.

The genes are TRBV28 and TRBJ2-3; 8 bases are shared with TRBD1. Germline lookup yields CDR1 MDHEN and CDR2 SYDVKM. CDR3 length equals 14 residues. V trimming: 6 bases; J trimming: 1 base; junction bases outside the gene matches: 3. This chain's CDR3 is CASRKTGGTDTQYF. DNA of the CDR3: TGTGCCAGCAGAAAGACAGGGGGCACAGATACGCAGTATTTT. The complete variable domain, with remaining parts taken from reference TRBV28 and TRBJ2-3, reads DVKVTQSSRYLVKRTGEKVFLECVQDMDHENMFWYRQDPGLGLRLIYFSYDVKMKEKGDIPEGYSVSREKKERFSLILESASTNQTSMYLCASRKTGGTDTQYFGPGTRLTVL.

This clonotype was seen ten or more times. The chain joins TRBV20-1 to TRBJ2-7; tentatively, D is TRBD2 (5 bases). This CDR3 contains 12 residues. CDR1 and CDR2 from the germline V gene are DFQATT and SNEGSKA (reference sequence). The ends were cut back, 3 bases at V and 5 bases at J, with 11 bases in the middle. CDR3 in amino acids: CSASRLADEQYF. The CDR3 DNA sequence: TGCAGTGCTAGCCGCCTAGCCGACGAGCAGTACTTC.

In its sample, this clonotype was seen a few times. This chain connects TRBV18 to TRBJ1-3; the D is unclear. Germline CDR1 KGHSH, CDR2 LQKENI. The V end lost 0 bases, the J end lost 0 bases, and 12 bases lay between the germline ends. The CDR3 runs 17 residues. Here the CDR3 DNA reads TGTGCCAGCTCACCACCGGAAGGACTCTTCTCTGGAAACACCATATATTTT. Amino acid sequence: CASSPPEGLFSGNTIYF.

This chain links TRBV10-1 with TRBJ1-1; D not resolved. Trimming took off 2 bases at V and 3 bases at J, with 7 bases between the two ends. From germline, CDR1 is WNHNN and CDR2 SYGVQD (reference sequence). The CDR3 is 13 amino acids. The DNA for the CDR3 is TGCGCCAGCAGTGAGACCTTCGACACTGAAGCTTTCTTT. Protein: CASSETFDTEAFF.

This clonotype has a handful of counts. The chain links TRBV11-1 to TRBJ2-3; D perhaps matches TRBD1 (6 bases). Germline CDR1 reads SGHAT; CDR2 reads FQDESV (reference sequence). CDR3 length: 17 amino acids. Trimming left V 4 bases short and J 6 bases short, with 23 bases between. The CDR3 region has the DNA TGTGCCAGCAGCTCAAACGGACAGCTCACATCAAGGGATACGCAGTATTTT. Protein: CASSSNGQLTSRDTQYF.

At least ten counts were recorded for this clonotype. V usage is TRBV2 and J usage is TRBJ1-1; TRBD1 might be the D (5 bases). The CDR3 is made up of 17 amino acids. Germline V gene sequence: CDR1 SNHLY, CDR2 FYNNEI. Trimming stripped 1 base from V and 3 bases from J, with 18 bases between. The DNA of the CDR3 is TGTGCCAGCAGTGAAGGGGCTACAGGTTACGGCGACACTGAAGCTTTCTTT. Protein: CASSEGATGYGDTEAFF.